These 20 T cell receptor beta chains were sequenced from one sample in a study of blood T cell repertoires in COVID-19. Assay: immunoSEQ multiplex PCR; the TCRdb copy retains only in-frame clones and omits some. The table has fewer than 250,000 clones, 90% seen once. The material sequenced was PBMCs or T cells enriched from blood (not recorded which). These receptors were taken from a man aged 30-40 years who had been exposed to COVID-19.

J is TRBJ2-7 and V is TRBV13, with 9 positions matching TRBD1. CDR3 length: 15 amino acids. Germline values: CDR1 PRHDT, CDR2 FYEKMQ (reference sequence). With 3 bases clipped from V and 1 base from J, the junction kept 4 bases outside the gene matches. The CDR3 protein is CASSLNGQGSYEQYF. CDR3 in DNA: TGTGCCAGCAGCTTGAATGGACAGGGGTCCTACGAGCAGTACTTC.

The V and J genes are TRBV30 and TRBJ2-1; a possible D gene is TRBD1 (6 bases). CDR1 is GTSNPN, CDR2 SVGIG, per germline (reference sequence). The germline V and J ends were trimmed by 0 bases and 7 bases, with 13 bases remaining between them. CDR3 length: 14 amino acids. CDR3 coding DNA: TGTGCCTGGAGTGTGTACGACAGGCTTAATGAGCAGTTCTTC. The encoded protein is CAWSVYDRLNEQFF.

The chain carries TRBV5-1 and TRBJ2-7, with D possibly matching TRBD2 (10 bases). Trimming pared 4 bases from V and 3 bases from J, leaving 26 bases between. The CDR3 has 18 amino acids. Germline V gene data show CDR1 as SGHRS and CDR2 as YFSETQ. CDR3 in DNA: TGCGCCAGCAGCCGCGGGACAGGGCTTCTAGCGGGAGACTACGAGCAGTACTTC. It encodes CASSRGTGLLAGDYEQYF.

This chain links TRBV6-5 with TRBJ2-3, with D uncertain. The CDR3 is 12 amino acids. Trimming removed 6 bases from V and 4 bases from J, with 8 bases in between. CDR1 is MNHEY, CDR2 SVGAGI, per germline. The CDR3 here is CASSPGSDTQYF. CDR3 DNA: TGTGCCAGCAGCCCCGGGTCAGATACGCAGTATTTT.

The CDR3 DNA follows: TGTGCCAGCAGCTTGGAACATTCTGGAAACACCATATATTTT. Its translation: CASSLEHSGNTIYF. The genes are TRBV5-5 and TRBJ1-3, with D unresolved. Trimming left V 0 bases short and J 1 base short, with 5 bases between. This CDR3 is built from 14 residues. The germline V gene encodes CDR1 SGHKS and CDR2 YYEKEE (reference sequence).

CDR3 bases: TGCGCCAGCAGCTGGCCCCTGGGACAGGGAGACTCACCCCTCCACTTT. Translation: CASSWPLGQGDSPLHF. This chain connects TRBV5-1 to TRBJ1-6; 9 bases agree with TRBD1. CDR3 length: 16 amino acids. Germline V gives CDR1 SGHRS, CDR2 YFSETQ. Trimming at V came to 3 bases and at J to 10 bases, leaving 11 bases not matched to a gene.

For this clone: A read error may account for a junction end that differs from germline. The chain employs TRBV2 and TRBJ2-3; 10 nucleotides match TRBD2. The CDR3 runs 13 residues. The germline gives CDR1 SNHLY, CDR2 FYNNEI. The CDR3 is CASIFYERGGLSF. In DNA form, the CDR3 reads TGTGCCAGCATATTCTACGAGCGGGGGGGGCTGAGTTTT.

V gene TRBV7-9 combines with J gene TRBJ2-7, with a possible D match to TRBD2 (5 bases). Looked up from germline, CDR1 is SEHNR and CDR2 is FQNEAQ (reference sequence). V was shortened by 3 bases and J by 6 bases, with 12 bases between the two germline ends. This CDR3 contains 13 residues. The CDR3 loop reads CASSLGTRGEQYF. CDR3 bases: TGTGCCAGCAGCTTGGGCACTCGGGGCGAGCAGTACTTC.

This chain links TRBV19 with TRBJ1-4; the D is unclear. This CDR3 spans 16 amino acids. V lost 6 bases to trimming and J lost 0 bases, with 14 bases between them. The germline gives CDR1 LNHDA, CDR2 SQIVND (reference sequence). The CDR3 region has the DNA TGTGCCAGTAGAAACGCGGTACCCACAACTAATGAAAAACTGTTTTTT. This gives the protein CASRNAVPTTNEKLFF.

This clone was recorded at least ten times. V usage is TRBV5-1 and J usage is TRBJ2-2; 10 nucleotides line up with TRBD2. Germline lookup yields CDR1 SGHRS and CDR2 YFSETQ. The CDR3 is 16 residues long. With V trimmed by 4 bases and J by 1 base, 4 bases remained unmatched. The CDR3 sequence: CASSPRTSGNTGELFF. CDR3 in DNA: TGCGCCAGCAGCCCCCGGACTAGCGGGAACACCGGGGAGCTGTTTTTT.

The rearrangement uses TRBV4-2 and TRBJ2-1, with TRBD1 matching 8 bases. With V trimmed by 0 bases and J by 7 bases, 11 bases remained unmatched. CDR1 LGHNA and CDR2 YNFKEQ come from the germline V gene. CDR3 length: 17 amino acids. The CDR3 spells CASSQEGGQGAGNEQFF. CDR3 sequence (DNA): TGTGCCAGCAGCCAAGAAGGAGGGCAGGGGGCCGGTAATGAGCAGTTCTTC.

The V and J genes are TRBV7-9 and TRBJ1-3; D unclear. CDR1 SEHNR and CDR2 FQNEAQ come from the germline V gene (reference sequence). V was shortened by 5 bases and J by 4 bases, with 6 bases between the two germline ends. The CDR3 is 12 residues long. This chain's CDR3 is CASSPQGNTIYF. CDR3 DNA sequence: TGTGCCAGCAGCCCCCAGGGAAACACCATATATTTT. Variable domain in full (rest from reference TRBV7-9 and TRBJ1-3): DTGVSQNPRHKITKRGQNVTFRCDPISEHNRLYWYRQTLGQGPEFLTYFQNEAQLEKSRLLSDRFSAERPKGSFSTLEIQRTEQGDSAMYLCASSPQGNTIYFGEGSWLTVV.

The gene calls are TRBV6-1 and TRBJ1-2; D is perhaps TRBD1 (5 bases). The germline V and J ends were trimmed by 2 bases and 4 bases, with 17 bases remaining between them. The germline gives CDR1 MNHNS, CDR2 SASEGT. This CDR3 spans 16 amino acids. The CDR3 region has the DNA TGTGCCAGCAGTGAAAGTCGAGTAAGGGGTATCTATGGCTACACCTTC. Translation: CASSESRVRGIYGYTF.

The V gene is TRBV13, the J gene TRBJ2-7, with 10 bases identical to TRBD1. CDR1 is PRHDT and CDR2 is FYEKMQ in the germline V gene (reference sequence). V was pared by 8 bases and J by 4 bases, with 8 bases of the junction left unmatched. The CDR3 sequence is 14 residues long. The chain's CDR3 is CASQTGTGAYEQYF. As DNA, the CDR3 is TGTGCCAGCCAAACCGGGACAGGGGCTTACGAGCAGTACTTC.

A single count supports this clone. The rearrangement joins TRBV19 to TRBJ2-7; TRBD1 matches 12 bases. Trimming removed 7 bases from V and 6 bases from J; junction bases left unmatched: 16. CDR3 length: 17 amino acids. Germline loops: CDR1 LNHDA, CDR2 SQIVND (reference sequence). The CDR3 DNA reads as TGTGCCAGTACCCCCAGCGGAGGGGGACAGGGGGCGTCCGAGCAGTACTTC. As protein: CASTPSGGGQGASEQYF.

This chain uses TRBV15 with TRBJ2-3; D is possibly TRBD2 (7 bases). Trimming removed 2 bases from V and 8 bases from J, with 17 bases in between. The CDR3 totals 15 residues. Germline CDR1 LNHNV, CDR2 YYDKDF (reference sequence). CDR3 in DNA: TGTGCCACCAGCAGACACCACAGGGAGGGTGGTACGCAGTATTTT. Protein product: CATSRHHREGGTQYF.

The CDR3 DNA sequence: TGCGCCAGCAGCTTGCCTAAGGGGCAAGAAGGGGATACGCAGTATTTT. It yields the protein CASSLPKGQEGDTQYF. This rearrangement joins TRBV5-1 to TRBJ2-3; the D gene is possibly TRBD1 (5 bases). The CDR3 is made up of 16 amino acids. Trimming pared 1 base from V and 6 bases from J, leaving 18 bases between. The germline V gene encodes CDR1 SGHRS and CDR2 YFSETQ.

The chain recombines TRBV18 with TRBJ1-4; TRBD1 is a possible D gene (5 bases). Trimming cost V 2 bases and J 2 bases, with 6 bases left between them. This CDR3 contains 14 residues. Germline values: CDR1 KGHSH, CDR2 LQKENI. This chain's CDR3 is CASSPGATNEKLFF. CDR3 nucleotide sequence: TGTGCCAGCTCACCAGGGGCCACTAATGAAAAACTGTTTTTT. The full variable domain, in which reference TRBV18 and TRBJ1-4 provide the parts outside the CDR3, is NAGVMQNPRHLVRRRGQEARLRCSPMKGHSHVYWYRQLPEEGLKFMVYLQKENIIDESGMPKERFSAEFPKEGPSILRIQQVVRGDSAAYFCASSPGATNEKLFFGSGTQLSVL.

This chain links TRBV5-5 with TRBJ1-1; D uncertain. The V and J ends lost 2 bases and 2 bases respectively, with 16 bases between them. Germline V CDR1 and CDR2: SGHKS, YYEKEE (reference sequence). This CDR3 comprises 16 residues. The CDR3 coding sequence is TGTGCCAGCAGCTTCCGGAGTTCACCGATAAACACTGAAGCTTTCTTT. Translating it yields CASSFRSSPINTEAFF.

The chain joins TRBV3-1 (or the pseudogene TRBV3-2) to TRBJ1-5, with D possibly TRBD1 on 5 matching bases. CDR1 is LGHDT, CDR2 YNNKEL, per germline (reference sequence). Between the trimmed V and J ends, which lost 0 bases and 7 bases, there was a span of 13 bases. CDR3 size: 15 residues. CDR3: CASSQDQRAGQPQHF. The CDR3, as DNA: TGTGCCAGCAGCCAAGATCAAAGGGCAGGGCAGCCCCAGCATTTT.